The source of this TCR beta chain is a study of cytomegalovirus exposure and HLA in healthy donors. Across the study: A subsequent analysis stated that the approximately 110 validation repertoires were run on the same platform as the 550 to 750 first-cohort repertoires. Study-level points and caveats: Specific recognition of CMV antigens was confirmed in vitro for a few chains (all CMV-associated). Associated with cytomegalovirus, according to the listing, were around 160 TCR beta chains.

A remark on this clone: Its antigen is unknown.

The repertoire was sequenced with immunoSEQ multiplex PCR; TCRdb's copy has only in-frame clones and lacks some. This table holds 160,000 or so clones, more than 75% found once. In germline, CDR1 is SQVTM, CDR2 ANQGSEA. This CDR3 has 14 residues. The J segment lost 7 bases and the V segment lost 5 bases, leaving 13 bases of the junction unmatched. The receptor was isolated from a man aged 18 to 35 in good health and CMV-seronegative. The sequencing sample was made of PBMCs. The rearrangement links TRBV29-1 to TRBJ1-2, with TRBD1 matching 7 bases. CDR3 sequence: CSVRALSQGGGYTF. DNA of the CDR3: TGCAGCGTTAGAGCCCTGTCGCAGGGGGGTGGCTACACCTTC.